The rows below give T cell receptor beta chains drawn from one sample of a study of blood T cell repertoires in COVID-19. Only in-frame clones appear in the TCRdb table, and some are missing; sequencing was by immunoSEQ multiplex PCR. The sample shows 210,000 or so clones, 80% of them seen only once. Sequencing input: PBMCs or T cells enriched from blood (not recorded which). The receptors originated from a man aged 30 to 39 with acute COVID-19. CDR3s include the opening cysteine and the closing phenylalanine or tryptophan. The order of the fields is V gene, CDR3 protein.

v_gene: TRBV27; CDR3aa: CASSSPRQGKHSPLHF
v_gene: TRBV30; CDR3aa: CAWRDRGRDTEAFF
v_gene: TRBV27; CDR3aa: CASSLTGLGGNTIYF
v_gene: TRBV2; CDR3aa: CASTPTGGGYTF
v_gene: TRBV7-6; CDR3aa: CASSFGGLGSPLHF
v_gene: TRBV7-9; CDR3aa: CASSSPSGVSTDTQYF
v_gene: TRBV9; CDR3aa: CASSVGAGWNTEAFF
v_gene: TRBV4-2; CDR3aa: CASSPRDYSNIQYF
v_gene: TRBV21-1; CDR3aa: CARKRGGRYQETQYF
v_gene: TRBV2; CDR3aa: CASRLGATGELFF
v_gene: TRBV5-6; CDR3aa: CASSLSGNQPQHF
v_gene: TRBV9; CDR3aa: CASSVGTGGGENTEAFF
v_gene: TRBV25-1; CDR3aa: CASSASPEAFF
v_gene: TRBV19; CDR3aa: CASRTGGGGYTF
v_gene: TRBV24-1; CDR3aa: CATSDSTTGVGYTF
v_gene: TRBV4-2; CDR3aa: CASSGPYGYTF
v_gene: TRBV6-5; CDR3aa: CASSYSGQVVGEKLFF
v_gene: TRBV5-1; CDR3aa: CASSRDSNNEQFF
v_gene: TRBV2; CDR3aa: CATQPTTGGDTEAFF
v_gene: TRBV7-6; CDR3aa: CASSRDEGKKLFF
v_gene: TRBV6-4; CDR3aa: CASSDSNTDTQYF
v_gene: TRBV5-1; CDR3aa: CASTPSGGAGETQYF
v_gene: TRBV7-3; CDR3aa: CASSLTRDTEAFF
v_gene: TRBV5-6; CDR3aa: CASSLAASKKTQYF
v_gene: TRBV12-5; CDR3aa: CASGRTAGSNQPQHF
v_gene: TRBV3-1/TRBV3-2; CDR3aa: CASSQGWTTAHEQYF
v_gene: TRBV6-4; CDR3aa: CASSDTPGSGYNEQFF
v_gene: TRBV24-1; CDR3aa: CATSDGQGGKNIQYF
v_gene: TRBV13; CDR3aa: CASSEGGGVTDTQYF
v_gene: TRBV9; CDR3aa: CASSVGLAGGLSTDTQYF
v_gene: TRBV29-1; CDR3aa: CSGGDTRLGYTF
v_gene: TRBV9; CDR3aa: CASSVGASYNSPLHF
v_gene: TRBV2; CDR3aa: CASSADRAAEKLFF
v_gene: TRBV9; CDR3aa: CASSVGLTGSYGYTF
v_gene: TRBV6-5; CDR3aa: CASSYPGLPGMQYF
v_gene: TRBV30; CDR3aa: CAWSLLTSTNEKLFF
v_gene: TRBV28; CDR3aa: CASIFLGGGPEAFF
v_gene: TRBV5-1; CDR3aa: CASRAQGADEQYF
v_gene: TRBV10-2; CDR3aa: CASSESSHGYTF
v_gene: TRBV6-1; CDR3aa: CASSVHPTGGVGNEQFF